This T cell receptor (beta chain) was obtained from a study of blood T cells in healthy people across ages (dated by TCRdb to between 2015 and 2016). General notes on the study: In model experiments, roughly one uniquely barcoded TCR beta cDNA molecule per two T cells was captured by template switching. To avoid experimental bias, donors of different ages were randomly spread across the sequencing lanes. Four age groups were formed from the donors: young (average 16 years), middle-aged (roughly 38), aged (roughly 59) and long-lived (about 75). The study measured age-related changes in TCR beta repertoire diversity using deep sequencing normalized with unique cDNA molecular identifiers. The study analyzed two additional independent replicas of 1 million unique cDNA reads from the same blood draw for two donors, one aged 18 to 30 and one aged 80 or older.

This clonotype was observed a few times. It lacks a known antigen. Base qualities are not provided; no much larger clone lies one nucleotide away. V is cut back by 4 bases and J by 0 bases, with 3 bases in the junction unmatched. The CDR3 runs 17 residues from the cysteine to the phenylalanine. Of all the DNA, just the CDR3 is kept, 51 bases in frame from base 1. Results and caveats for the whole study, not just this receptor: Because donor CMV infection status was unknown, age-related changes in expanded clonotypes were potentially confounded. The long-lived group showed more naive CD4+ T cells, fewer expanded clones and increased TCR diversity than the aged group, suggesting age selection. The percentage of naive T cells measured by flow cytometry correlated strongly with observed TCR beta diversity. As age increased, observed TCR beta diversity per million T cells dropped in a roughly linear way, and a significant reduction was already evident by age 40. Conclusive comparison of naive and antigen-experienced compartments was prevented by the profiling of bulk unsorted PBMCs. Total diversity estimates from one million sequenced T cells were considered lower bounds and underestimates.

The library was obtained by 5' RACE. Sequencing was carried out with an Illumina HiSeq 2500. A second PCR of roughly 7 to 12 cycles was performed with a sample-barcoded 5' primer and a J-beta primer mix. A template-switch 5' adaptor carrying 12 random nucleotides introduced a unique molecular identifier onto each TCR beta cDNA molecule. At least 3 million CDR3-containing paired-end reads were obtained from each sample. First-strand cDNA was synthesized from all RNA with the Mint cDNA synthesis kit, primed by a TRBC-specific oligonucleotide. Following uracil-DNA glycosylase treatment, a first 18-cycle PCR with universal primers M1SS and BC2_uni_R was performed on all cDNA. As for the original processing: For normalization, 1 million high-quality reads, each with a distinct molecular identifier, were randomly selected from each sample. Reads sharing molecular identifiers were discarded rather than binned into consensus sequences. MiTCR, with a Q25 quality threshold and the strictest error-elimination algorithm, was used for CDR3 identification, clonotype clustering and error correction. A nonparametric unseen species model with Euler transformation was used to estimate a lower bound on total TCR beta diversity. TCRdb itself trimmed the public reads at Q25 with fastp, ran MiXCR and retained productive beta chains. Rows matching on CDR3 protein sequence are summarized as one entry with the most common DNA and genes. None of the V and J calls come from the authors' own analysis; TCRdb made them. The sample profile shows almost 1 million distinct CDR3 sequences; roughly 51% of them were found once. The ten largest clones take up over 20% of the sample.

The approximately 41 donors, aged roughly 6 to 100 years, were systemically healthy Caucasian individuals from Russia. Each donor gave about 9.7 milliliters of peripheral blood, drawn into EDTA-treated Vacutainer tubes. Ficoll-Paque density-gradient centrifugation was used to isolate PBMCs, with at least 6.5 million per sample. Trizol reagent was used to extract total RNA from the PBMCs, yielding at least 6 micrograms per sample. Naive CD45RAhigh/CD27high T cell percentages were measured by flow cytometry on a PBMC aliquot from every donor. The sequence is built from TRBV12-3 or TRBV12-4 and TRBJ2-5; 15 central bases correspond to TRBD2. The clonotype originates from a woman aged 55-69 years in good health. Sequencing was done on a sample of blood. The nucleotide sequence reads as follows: TGTGCCAGCAGTTCCGGGACTAGCGGGAGGTACCAAGAGACCCAGTACTTC. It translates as CASSSGTSGRYQETQYF.